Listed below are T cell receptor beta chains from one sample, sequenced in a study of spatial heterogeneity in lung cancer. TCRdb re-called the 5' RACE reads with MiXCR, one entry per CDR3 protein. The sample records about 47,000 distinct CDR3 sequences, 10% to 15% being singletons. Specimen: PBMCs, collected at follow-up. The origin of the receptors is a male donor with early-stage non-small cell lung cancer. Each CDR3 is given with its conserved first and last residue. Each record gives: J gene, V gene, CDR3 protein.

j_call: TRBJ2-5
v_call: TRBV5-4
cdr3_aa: CASSRISTGQETQYF

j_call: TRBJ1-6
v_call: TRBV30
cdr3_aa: CAWRRRDRDNSPLHF

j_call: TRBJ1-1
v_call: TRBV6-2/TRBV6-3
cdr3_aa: CASSRAGQRLAFF

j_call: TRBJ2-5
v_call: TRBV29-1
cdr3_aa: CSVAAGWETQYF

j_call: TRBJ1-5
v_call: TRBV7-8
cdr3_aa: CASSSGYSNQPQHF

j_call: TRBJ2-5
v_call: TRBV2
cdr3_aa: CASSPGREGERETQYF

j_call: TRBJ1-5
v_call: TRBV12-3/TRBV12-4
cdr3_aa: CASSLGGQPQHF

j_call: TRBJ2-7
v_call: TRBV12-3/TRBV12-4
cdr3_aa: CASSLADSYEQYF

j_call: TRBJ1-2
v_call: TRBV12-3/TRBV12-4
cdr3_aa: CASSSTTGGKRGYTF

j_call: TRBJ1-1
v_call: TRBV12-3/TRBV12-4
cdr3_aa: CASSFQDLNTEAFF

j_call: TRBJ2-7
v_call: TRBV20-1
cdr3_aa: CSAKAPAGPYEQYF

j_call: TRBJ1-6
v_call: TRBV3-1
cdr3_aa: CASSQEGRSSYNSPLHF

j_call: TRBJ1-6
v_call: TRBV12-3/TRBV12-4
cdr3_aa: CASSLTPSGANSPLHF

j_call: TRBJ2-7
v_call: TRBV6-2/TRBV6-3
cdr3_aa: CASSRTGGYSEQYF

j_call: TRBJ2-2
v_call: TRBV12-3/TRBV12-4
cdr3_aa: CASSSGTAPWIGELFF

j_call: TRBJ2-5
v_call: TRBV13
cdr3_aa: CASSLDPQETQYF

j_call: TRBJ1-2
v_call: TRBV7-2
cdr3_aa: CASSLRNGYTF

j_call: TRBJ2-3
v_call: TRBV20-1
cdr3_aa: CSARTQGPKTQYF

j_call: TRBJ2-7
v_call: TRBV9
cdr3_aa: CASSVAAVPYEQYF

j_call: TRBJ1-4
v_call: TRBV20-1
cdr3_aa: CSASKTGGQNEKLFF

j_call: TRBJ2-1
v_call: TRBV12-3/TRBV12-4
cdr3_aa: CASSRRTSGYNEQFF

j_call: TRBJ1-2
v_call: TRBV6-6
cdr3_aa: CASSSPEIEEGYTF

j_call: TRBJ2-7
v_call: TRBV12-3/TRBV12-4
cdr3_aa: CASSFERRYEQYF

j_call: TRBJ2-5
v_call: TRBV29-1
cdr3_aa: CSVYQGAPGTQYF

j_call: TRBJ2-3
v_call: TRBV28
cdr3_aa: CASTKDRDSTDTQYF

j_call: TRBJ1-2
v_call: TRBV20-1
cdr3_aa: CSARLRDSLGYTF

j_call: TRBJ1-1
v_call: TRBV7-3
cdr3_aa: CASSFTGASNTEAFF

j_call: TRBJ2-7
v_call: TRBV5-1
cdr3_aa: CASSLGHALPYEQYF

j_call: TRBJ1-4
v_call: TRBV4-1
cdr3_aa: CASSHVLRRTRNEKLFF

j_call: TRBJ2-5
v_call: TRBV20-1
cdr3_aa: CSAGGGQETQYF

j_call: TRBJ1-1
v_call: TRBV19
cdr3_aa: CASSIRSGEAFF

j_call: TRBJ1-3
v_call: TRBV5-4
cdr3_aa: CASSLLTGNTIYF

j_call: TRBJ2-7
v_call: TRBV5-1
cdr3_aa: CASSSPGLVYEQYF

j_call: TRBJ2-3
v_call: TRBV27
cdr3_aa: CASSFPGGGAYTQYF

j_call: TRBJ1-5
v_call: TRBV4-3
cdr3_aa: CASSPAAGASNQPQHF

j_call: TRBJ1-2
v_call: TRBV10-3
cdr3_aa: CAISGPTGYGYTF

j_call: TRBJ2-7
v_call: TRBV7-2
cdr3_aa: CASSSRVPPYEQYF

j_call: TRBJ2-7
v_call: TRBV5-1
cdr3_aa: CASSSGTGPYEQYF

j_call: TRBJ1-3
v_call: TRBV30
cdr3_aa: CAWKYRRSGNTIYF

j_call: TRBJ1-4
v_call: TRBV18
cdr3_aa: CASSPPDRGLEKLFF

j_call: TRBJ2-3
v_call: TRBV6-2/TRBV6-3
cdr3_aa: CASRGHQDGTDTQYF

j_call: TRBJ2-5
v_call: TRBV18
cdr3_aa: CASSQSHQETQYF

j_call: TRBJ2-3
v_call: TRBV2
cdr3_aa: CASSDDARGGGTDTQYF

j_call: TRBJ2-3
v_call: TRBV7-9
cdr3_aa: CAIDWRSADTQYF

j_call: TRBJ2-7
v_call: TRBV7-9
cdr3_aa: CASSLWRRGSYEQYF

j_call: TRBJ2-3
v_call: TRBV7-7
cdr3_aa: CASSLQVDTQYF

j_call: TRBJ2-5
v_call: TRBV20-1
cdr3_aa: CSAVLSSGQETQYF

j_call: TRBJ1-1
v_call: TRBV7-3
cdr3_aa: CASRLGVNTEAFF

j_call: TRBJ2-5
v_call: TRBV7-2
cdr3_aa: CASSLVVQETQYF

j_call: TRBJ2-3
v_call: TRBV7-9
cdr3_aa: CASTPTEATDTQYF

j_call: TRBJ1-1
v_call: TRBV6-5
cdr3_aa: CASNLQGVGTEAFF

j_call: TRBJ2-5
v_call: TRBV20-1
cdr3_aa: CSAARSGKETQYF

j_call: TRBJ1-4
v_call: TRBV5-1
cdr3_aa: CASSLWPTHPEEEKLFF